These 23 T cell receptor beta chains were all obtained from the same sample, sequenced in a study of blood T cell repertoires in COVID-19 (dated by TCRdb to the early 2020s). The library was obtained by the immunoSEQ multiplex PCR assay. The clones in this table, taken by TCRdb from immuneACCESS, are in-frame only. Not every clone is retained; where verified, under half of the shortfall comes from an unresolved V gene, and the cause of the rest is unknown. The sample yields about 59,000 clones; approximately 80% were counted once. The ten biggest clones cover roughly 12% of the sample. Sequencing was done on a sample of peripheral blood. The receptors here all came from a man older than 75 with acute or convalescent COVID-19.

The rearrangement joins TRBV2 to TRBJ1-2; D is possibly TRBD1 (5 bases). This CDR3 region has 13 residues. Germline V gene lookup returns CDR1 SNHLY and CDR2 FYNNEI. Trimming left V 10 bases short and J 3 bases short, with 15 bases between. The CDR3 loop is CATRGWGDYGYTF. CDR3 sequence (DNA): TGTGCCACCCGAGGCTGGGGGGACTATGGCTACACCTTC.

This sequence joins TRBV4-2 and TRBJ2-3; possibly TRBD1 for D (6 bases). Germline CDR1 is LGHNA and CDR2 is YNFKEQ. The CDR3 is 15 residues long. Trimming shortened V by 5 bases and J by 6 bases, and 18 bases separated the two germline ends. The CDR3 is CASSNRDGSSDTQYF. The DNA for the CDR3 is TGTGCCAGCAGCAACAGGGACGGCTCATCGGATACGCAGTATTTT.

CDR3 sequence (DNA): TGTGCCAGCACCATCCCGGGCGCGGGGGCTAACTATGGCTACACCTTC. Amino acids: CASTIPGAGANYGYTF. The gene calls are TRBV12-1 and TRBJ1-2. TRBV12-1 is noted as a pseudogene. This CDR3 region has 16 residues.

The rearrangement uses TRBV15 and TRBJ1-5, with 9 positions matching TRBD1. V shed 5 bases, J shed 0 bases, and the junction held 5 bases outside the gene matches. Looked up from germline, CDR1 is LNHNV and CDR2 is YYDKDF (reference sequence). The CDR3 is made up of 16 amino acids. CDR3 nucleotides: TGTGCCACCAGCCCCGACAGGGGGAATAGCAATCAGCCCCAGCATTTT. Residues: CATSPDRGNSNQPQHF.

CDR3 in DNA: TGTGCCAGCAGCCGTCAGGGGAACCCTAACTATGGCTACACCTTC. Its translation: CASSRQGNPNYGYTF. The gene calls are TRBV3-1 (or the pseudogene TRBV3-2) and TRBJ1-2; perhaps TRBD1 as D (6 bases). The CDR3 extends over 15 amino acids. Germline V CDR1 and CDR2: LGHDT, YNNKEL (reference sequence). V shed 4 bases and J shed 0 bases, with 12 bases lying between them.

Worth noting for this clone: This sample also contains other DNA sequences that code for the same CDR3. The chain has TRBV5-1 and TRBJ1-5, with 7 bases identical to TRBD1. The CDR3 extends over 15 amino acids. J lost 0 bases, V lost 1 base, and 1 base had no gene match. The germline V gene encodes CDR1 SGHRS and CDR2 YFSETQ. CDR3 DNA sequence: TGCGCCAGCAGCTTGACAGGGGATAGCAATCAGCCCCAGCATTTT. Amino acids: CASSLTGDSNQPQHF.

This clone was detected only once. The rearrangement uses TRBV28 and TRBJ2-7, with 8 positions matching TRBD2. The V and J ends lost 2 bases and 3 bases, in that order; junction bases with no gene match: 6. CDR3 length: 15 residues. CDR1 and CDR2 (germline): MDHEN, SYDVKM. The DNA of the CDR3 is TGTGCCAGCAGTTTAAGTCTAGCGGGTAACTACGAGCAGTACTTC. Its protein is CASSLSLAGNYEQYF. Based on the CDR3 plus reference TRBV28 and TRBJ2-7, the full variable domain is DVKVTQSSRYLVKRTGEKVFLECVQDMDHENMFWYRQDPGLGLRLIYFSYDVKMKEKGDIPEGYSVSREKKERFSLILESASTNQTSMYLCASSLSLAGNYEQYFGPGTRLTVT.

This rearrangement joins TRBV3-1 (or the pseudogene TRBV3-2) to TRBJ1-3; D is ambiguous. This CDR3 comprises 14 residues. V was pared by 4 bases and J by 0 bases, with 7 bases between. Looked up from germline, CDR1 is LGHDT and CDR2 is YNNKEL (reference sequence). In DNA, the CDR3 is TGTGCCAGCAGCCCCTTGTCCTCTGGAAACACCATATATTTT. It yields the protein CASSPLSSGNTIYF.

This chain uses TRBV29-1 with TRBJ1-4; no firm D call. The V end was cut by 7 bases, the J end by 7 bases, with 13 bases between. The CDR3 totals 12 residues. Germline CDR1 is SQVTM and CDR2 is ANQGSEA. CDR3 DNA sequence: TGCAGCGCGTCAGGCACAACTGAAAAACTGTTTTTT. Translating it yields CSASGTTEKLFF.

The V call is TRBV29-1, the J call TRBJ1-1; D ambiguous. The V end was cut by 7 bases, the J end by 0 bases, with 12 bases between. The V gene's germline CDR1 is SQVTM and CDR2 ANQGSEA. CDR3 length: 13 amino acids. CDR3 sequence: CSGYGALNTEAFF. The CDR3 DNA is TGCAGCGGATACGGAGCCTTGAACACTGAAGCTTTCTTT.

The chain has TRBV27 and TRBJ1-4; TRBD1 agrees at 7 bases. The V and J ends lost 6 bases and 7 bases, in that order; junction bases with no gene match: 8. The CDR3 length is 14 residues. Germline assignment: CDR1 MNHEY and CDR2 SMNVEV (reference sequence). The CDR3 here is CASRVRGPSEKLFF. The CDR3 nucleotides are TGTGCCAGCAGGGTAAGGGGGCCCAGTGAAAAACTGTTTTTT.

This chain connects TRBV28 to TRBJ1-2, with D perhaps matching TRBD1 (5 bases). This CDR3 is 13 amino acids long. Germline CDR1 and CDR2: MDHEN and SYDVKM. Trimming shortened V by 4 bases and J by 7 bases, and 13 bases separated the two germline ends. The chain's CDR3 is CASSSPRRGGYTF. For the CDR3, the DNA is TGTGCCAGCAGTTCTCCCCGAAGGGGTGGCTACACCTTC.

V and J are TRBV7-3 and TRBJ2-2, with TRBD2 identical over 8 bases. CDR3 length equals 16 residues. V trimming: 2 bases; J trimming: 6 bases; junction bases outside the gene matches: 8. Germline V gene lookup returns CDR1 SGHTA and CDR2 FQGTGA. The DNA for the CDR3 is TGTGCCAGCAGCTTACACGGGACTAGAAGGCCCGGGGAGCTGTTTTTT. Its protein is CASSLHGTRRPGELFF.

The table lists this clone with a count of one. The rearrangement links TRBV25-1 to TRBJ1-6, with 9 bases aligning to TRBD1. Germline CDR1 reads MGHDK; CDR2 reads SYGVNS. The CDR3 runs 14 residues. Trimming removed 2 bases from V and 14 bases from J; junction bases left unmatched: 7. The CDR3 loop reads CASSEAQGAGSLHF. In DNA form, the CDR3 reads TGTGCCAGCAGTGAAGCACAGGGGGCAGGATCCCTCCACTTT.

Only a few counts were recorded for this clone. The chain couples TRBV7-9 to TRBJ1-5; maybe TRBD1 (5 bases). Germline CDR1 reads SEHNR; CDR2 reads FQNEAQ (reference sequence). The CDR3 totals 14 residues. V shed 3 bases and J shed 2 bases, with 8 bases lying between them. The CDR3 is CASSLLGGNQPQHF. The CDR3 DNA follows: TGTGCCAGCAGCTTGTTAGGGGGCAATCAGCCCCAGCATTTT.

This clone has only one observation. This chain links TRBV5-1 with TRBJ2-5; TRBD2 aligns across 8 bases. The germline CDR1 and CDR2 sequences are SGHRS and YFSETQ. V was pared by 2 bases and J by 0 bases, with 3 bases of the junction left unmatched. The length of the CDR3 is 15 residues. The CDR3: CASSFTGGYQETQYF. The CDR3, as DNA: TGCGCCAGCAGCTTTACGGGGGGGTACCAAGAGACCCAGTACTTC.

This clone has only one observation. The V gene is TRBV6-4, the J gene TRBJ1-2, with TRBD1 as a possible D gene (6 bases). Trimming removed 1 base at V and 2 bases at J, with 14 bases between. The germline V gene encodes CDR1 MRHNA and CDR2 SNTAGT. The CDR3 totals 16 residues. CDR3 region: CASSDFRSGTNYGYTF. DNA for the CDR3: TGTGCCAGCAGTGACTTCAGGTCCGGGACAAACTATGGCTACACCTTC.

Written as DNA, the CDR3 is TGTGCCAGCAGCCAACTGGCAGGGGGCAGCTATGGCTACACCTTC. Translation gives CASSQLAGGSYGYTF. V and J are TRBV3-1 (or the pseudogene TRBV3-2) and TRBJ1-2, with 8 positions matching TRBD1. The germline gives CDR1 LGHDT, CDR2 YNNKEL (reference sequence). The CDR3 has 15 residues. V lost 2 bases to trimming and J lost 4 bases; unmatched junction nucleotides: 6.

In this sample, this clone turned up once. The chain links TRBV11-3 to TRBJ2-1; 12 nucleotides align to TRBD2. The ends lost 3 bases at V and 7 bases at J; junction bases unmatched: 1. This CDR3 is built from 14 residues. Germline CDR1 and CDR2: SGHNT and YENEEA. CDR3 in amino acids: CASSFGLAGNEQFF. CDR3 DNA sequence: TGTGCCAGCAGCTTCGGACTAGCGGGAAATGAGCAGTTCTTC.

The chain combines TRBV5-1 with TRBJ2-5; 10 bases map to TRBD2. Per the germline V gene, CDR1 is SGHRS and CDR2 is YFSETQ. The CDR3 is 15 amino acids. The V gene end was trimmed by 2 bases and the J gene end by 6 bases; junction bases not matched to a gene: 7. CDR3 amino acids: CASSLSGGATQTQYF. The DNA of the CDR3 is TGCGCCAGCAGCTTAAGCGGGGGGGCCACCCAGACCCAGTACTTC.

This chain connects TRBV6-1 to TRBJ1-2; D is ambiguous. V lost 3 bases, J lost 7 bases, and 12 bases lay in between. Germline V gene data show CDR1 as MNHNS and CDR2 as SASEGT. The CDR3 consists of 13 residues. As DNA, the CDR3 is TGTGCCAGCAGTGACGGGAGTTTTAGTGGCTACACCTTC. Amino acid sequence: CASSDGSFSGYTF.

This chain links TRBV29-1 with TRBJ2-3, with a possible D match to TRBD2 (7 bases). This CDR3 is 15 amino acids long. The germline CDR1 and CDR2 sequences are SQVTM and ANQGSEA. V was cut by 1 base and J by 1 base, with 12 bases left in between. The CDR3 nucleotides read TGCAGCGTTGAAGGGGAGGGGGGCGGCACAGATACGCAGTATTTT. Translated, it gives CSVEGEGGGTDTQYF.

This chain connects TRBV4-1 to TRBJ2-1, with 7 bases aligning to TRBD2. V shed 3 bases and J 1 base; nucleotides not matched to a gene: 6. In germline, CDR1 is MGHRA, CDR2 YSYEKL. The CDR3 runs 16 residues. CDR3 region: CASSQARGVSYNEQFF. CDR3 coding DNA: TGCGCCAGCAGCCAGGCCCGGGGGGTATCCTACAATGAGCAGTTCTTC.